This T cell receptor (beta chain) came from a study of metastatic and nonmetastatic thyroid tumors. Study background: Peripheral blood and tumor or nodule samples from malignant and benign thyroid patients were compared.

Not a single patient had been given any form of treatment at any point before undergoing thyroid surgery. This clone has at least ten counts. The antigen is unknown. This CDR3 contains 16 residues. V lost 3 bases to trimming and J lost 0 bases, with 9 bases between them. Germline CDR1 reads LNHDA; CDR2 reads SQIVND (reference sequence). The study's findings and limits: When malignant thyroid tumors were compared with benign nodules, TCR beta diversity was reportedly significantly higher in the malignant tumors. This held in both blood and tumor samples.

In the authors' methods: For papillary thyroid cancer, a distant-metastasis classifier was constructed from CDR3 differences observed across clinicopathological groups. TCRdb redid the clone calls on the PCR reads using MiXCR. Clone size and V and J calls follow TCRdb, not the original study. The table records about 93,000 clones, roughly 13% of them present only once. Sequencing was carried out using blood. This sequence joins TRBV19 and TRBJ1-6, with D perhaps matching TRBD1 (5 bases). The receptor comes from a female donor with papillary thyroid cancer or a benign thyroid nodule (not recorded which). Some clones in this sample may be carry-over from other donors' samples. CDR3 amino acids: CASSMGLSSYNSPLHF. The CDR3 coding sequence is TGTGCCAGTAGTATGGGGCTGAGCTCCTATAATTCACCCCTCCACTTT.